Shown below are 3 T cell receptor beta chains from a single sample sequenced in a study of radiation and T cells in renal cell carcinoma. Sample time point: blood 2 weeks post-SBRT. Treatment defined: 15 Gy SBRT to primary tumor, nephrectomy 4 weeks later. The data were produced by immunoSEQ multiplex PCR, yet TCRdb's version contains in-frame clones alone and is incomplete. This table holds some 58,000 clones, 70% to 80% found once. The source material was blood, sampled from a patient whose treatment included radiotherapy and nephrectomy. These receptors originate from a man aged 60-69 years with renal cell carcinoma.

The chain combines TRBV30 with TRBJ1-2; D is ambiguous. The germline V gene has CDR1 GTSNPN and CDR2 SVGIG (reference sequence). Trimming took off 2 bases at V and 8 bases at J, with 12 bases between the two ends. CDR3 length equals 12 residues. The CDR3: CAWSPLGLGYTF. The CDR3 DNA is TGTGCCTGGAGTCCTCTGGGGTTAGGCTACACCTTC.

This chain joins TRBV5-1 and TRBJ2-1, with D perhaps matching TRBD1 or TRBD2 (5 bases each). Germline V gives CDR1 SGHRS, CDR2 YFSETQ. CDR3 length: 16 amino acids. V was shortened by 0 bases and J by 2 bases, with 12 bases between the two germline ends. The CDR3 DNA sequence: TGCGCCAGCAGCTTGGCCGGGGCAGGGCCCTACAATGAGCAGTTCTTC. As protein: CASSLAGAGPYNEQFF.

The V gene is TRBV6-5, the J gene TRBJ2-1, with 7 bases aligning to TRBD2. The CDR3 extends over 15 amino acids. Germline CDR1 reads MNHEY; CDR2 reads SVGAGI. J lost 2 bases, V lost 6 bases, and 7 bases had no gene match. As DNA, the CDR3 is TGTGCCAGCAGAAATGGACTAGGGACCTACAATGAGCAGTTCTTC. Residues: CASRNGLGTYNEQFF.